Given below is one T cell receptor beta chain in context. Its target is unknown. Through a sample-barcoded 5' primer and a J-beta primer mix, a second PCR was run for roughly 6 to 11 cycles. TCRdb independently ran MiXCR on the 5' RACE reads; one entry per CDR3 protein. The repertoire holds around 850,000 distinct CDR3 sequences, with around 36% as singletons. This entry belongs to a study of blood T cells in healthy people across ages. The ends lost 4 bases at V and 11 bases at J; junction bases unmatched: 14. CDR1 is SNHLY, CDR2 FYNNEI, per germline. The length of the CDR3 is 15 residues. Study results and caveats: Long-lived donors carried more naive CD4+ cells and greater diversity than aged donors.

The clonotype originates from a man aged 18 to 29 in good health. Material for sequencing was blood. V and J are TRBV2 and TRBJ2-5; TRBD1 aligns across 9 bases. CDR3 residues: CASSALGQGFGEQYF. DNA for the CDR3: TGTGCCAGCAGTGCTTTGGGACAGGGCTTCGGTGAGCAGTACTTC.